This T cell receptor (gamma chain) was captured by sequencing in a study of Vδ1+ human thymocytes. V shed 1 base, J shed 10 bases, and the junction held 7 bases outside the gene matches. CDR1 and CDR2 (germline): VENAVY, YDSYNSRV. The CDR3 runs 12 residues. General observations from the study: Thymic TRG and TRD repertoires appeared highly polyclonal, with Gaussian CDR3 length distributions. Many TRG clonotypes were shared between donors; TRD repertoires were essentially private.

Points on this clone: Its antigen is still unknown.

RNA was extracted from the cells and then reverse transcribed. Pooled V-gene forward primers with one constant-region reverse primer generated the CDR3 amplicons by multiplex PCR. TCRdb made new clone calls on the multiplex PCR reads using CATT. The data contain 6,500 to 10,000 gamma-chain clones, around three fifths of them singletons. Vdelta1+ thymocyte sorts reached between roughly 96% and 99.6% purity. The sample was Vdelta1+ gamma-delta thymocytes from the thymus. This sample's subset: FACS-sorted CD3+ TCRalphabeta- TCRVdelta1+ TCRVdelta2- thymocytes. This rearrangement joins TRGV8 to TRGJ1 or TRGJ2. As TCRdb names no J gene, one was assigned here on the basis of a DNA match to germline. The clonotype comes from a girl less than two years old who had congenital heart surgery. CDR3 sequence: CATWDSRRKKLF. CDR3 DNA sequence: TGTGCCACCTGGGATAGCCGTCGGAAGAAACTCTTT.